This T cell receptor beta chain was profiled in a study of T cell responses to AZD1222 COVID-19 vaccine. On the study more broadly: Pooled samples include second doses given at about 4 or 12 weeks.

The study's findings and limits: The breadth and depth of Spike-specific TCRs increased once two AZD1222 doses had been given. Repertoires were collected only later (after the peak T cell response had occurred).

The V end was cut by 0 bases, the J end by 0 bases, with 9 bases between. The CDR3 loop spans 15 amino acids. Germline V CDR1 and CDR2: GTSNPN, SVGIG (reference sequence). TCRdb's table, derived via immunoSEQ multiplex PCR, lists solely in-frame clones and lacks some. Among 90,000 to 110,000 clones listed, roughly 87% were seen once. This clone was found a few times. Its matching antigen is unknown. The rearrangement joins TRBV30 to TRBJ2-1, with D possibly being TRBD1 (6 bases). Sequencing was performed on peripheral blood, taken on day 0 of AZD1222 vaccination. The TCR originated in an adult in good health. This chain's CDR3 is CAWSVDSNSYNEQFF. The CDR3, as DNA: TGTGCCTGGAGTGTGGACAGCAACTCCTACAATGAGCAGTTCTTC.